The 19 T cell receptor beta chains below were found in one sample sequenced in a study of cytomegalovirus exposure and HLA in healthy donors (dated by TCRdb to 2015 to 2018). The protocol used for the library was the immunoSEQ multiplex PCR assay. For the multiplex PCR, a mixture combining 60 forward primers for TCR Vbeta segments and 13 reverse primers for TCR Jbeta segments was used. In TCRdb, the immuneACCESS table is reduced to in-frame sequences with V and J assigned. These tables do not hold every clone; where another copy was compared, an unresolved V gene accounts for under half, and the others remain unexplained. For this sample the table gives about 170,000 clones, of which 75% to 90% were detected only once. Of the sample, less than 2.5% falls within the top ten clones. Sequencing used PBMCs. The receptors stem from a male donor in good health and CMV-seronegative.

The V call is TRBV5-1, the J call TRBJ2-1, with 9 nucleotides matching TRBD2. Germline assignment: CDR1 SGHRS and CDR2 YFSETQ. After removal of 0 bases from V and 8 bases from J, the junction contained 6 bases not matched to a gene. CDR3 length: 15 residues. The CDR3 DNA reads as TGCGCCAGCAGCTTGGGTAGCGGGGGTTTCGATGAGCAGTTCTTC. Translating gives CASSLGSGGFDEQFF.

CDR3 sequence (DNA): TGTGCCAGCAGCTTCCGACAGGGTGCCACTGAAGCTTTCTTT. Translating it yields CASSFRQGATEAFF. The chain has TRBV7-2 and TRBJ1-1; 7 bases agree with TRBD1. The CDR3 has 14 amino acids. With V trimmed by 3 bases and J by 4 bases, 5 bases remained unmatched. Germline values: CDR1 SGHTA, CDR2 FQGNSA.

This chain joins TRBV27 and TRBJ2-1; maybe TRBD2 (6 bases). Germline values: CDR1 MNHEY, CDR2 SMNVEV (reference sequence). The CDR3 is 14 amino acids. V lost 3 bases, J lost 0 bases, and 6 bases lay in between. As DNA, the CDR3 is TGTGCCAGCAGTTTGGACTACTCCTACAATGAGCAGTTCTTC. Its protein is CASSLDYSYNEQFF.

This chain joins TRBV6-5 and TRBJ2-7; tentative D call: TRBD2 (6 bases). Germline-derived CDR1 and CDR2 are MNHEY and SVGAGI. CDR3 length equals 15 residues. Trimming stripped 2 bases from V and 3 bases from J, with 14 bases between. CDR3 loop: CASSYTQGGLYEQYF. In DNA form, the CDR3 reads TGTGCCAGCAGTTACACGCAGGGAGGTCTCTACGAGCAGTACTTC.

Comments on this clone: Relative to the germline gene, one junction end is altered; a read error may explain this. The gene calls are TRBV7-8 and TRBJ2-7, with D possibly matching TRBD2 (5 bases). Germline loops: CDR1 SGHVS, CDR2 FQNEAQ. The CDR3 extends over 13 amino acids. The CDR3, as DNA: TGTGCCAGCAGCCCCGCCGGGGTAGTCCCCCCAGACTTC. Its protein product is CASSPAGVVPPDF.

J is TRBJ1-3 and V is TRBV2; 8 bases line up with TRBD1. This CDR3 is built from 14 residues. V lost 3 bases, J lost 7 bases, and 5 bases stayed unmatched. Germline CDR1 and CDR2: SNHLY and FYNNEI. CDR3 in DNA: TGTGCCAGCAGTGACGGACAGGGTCGGAACACCATATATTTT. Encoded protein: CASSDGQGRNTIYF.

This clone was found a few times. The rearrangement uses TRBV5-1 and TRBJ2-1; 7 bases are a match to TRBD1. The V gene end was trimmed by 4 bases and the J gene end by 7 bases; junction bases not matched to a gene: 11. The length of the CDR3 is 15 residues. Looked up from germline, CDR1 is SGHRS and CDR2 is YFSETQ. CDR3 sequence reads: CASSVGTARGNEQFF. The DNA for the CDR3 is TGCGCCAGCAGCGTCGGGACAGCCCGCGGGAATGAGCAGTTCTTC.

V is TRBV9 and J is TRBJ2-5; the D gene is possibly TRBD2 (6 bases). This CDR3 region has 15 residues. V was pared by 0 bases and J by 4 bases, with 13 bases between. Per germline, CDR1 SGDLS and CDR2 YYNGEE. The CDR3 DNA is TGTGCCAGCAGCGTAGGTTGGGGGGAAGGAGAGACCCAGTACTTC. Translation gives CASSVGWGEGETQYF.

The chain couples TRBV7-9 to TRBJ2-2, with 9 bases fitting TRBD1. The CDR3 extends over 18 amino acids. Unmatched junction bases numbered 10, after V lost 1 base and J lost 4 bases. CDR1 and CDR2 from the germline V gene are SEHNR and FQNEAQ (reference sequence). The CDR3 here is CASSLVIAGTGSTGELFF. In nucleotides, the CDR3 is TGTGCCAGCAGCTTAGTGATAGCCGGGACAGGGAGCACCGGGGAGCTGTTTTTT. Full variable domain (missing parts from reference TRBV7-9 and TRBJ2-2): DTGVSQNPRHKITKRGQNVTFRCDPISEHNRLYWYRQTLGQGPEFLTYFQNEAQLEKSRLLSDRFSAERPKGSFSTLEIQRTEQGDSAMYLCASSLVIAGTGSTGELFFGEGSRLTVL.

The chain recombines TRBV5-1 with TRBJ2-5; 10 nucleotides agree with TRBD2. CDR1 and CDR2 from the germline V gene are SGHRS and YFSETQ. Unmatched junction bases numbered 2, after V lost 2 bases and J lost 1 base. The CDR3 runs to 15 residues. CDR3 in DNA: TGCGCCAGCAGCTTACAGCGGGGGGGCCAAGAGACCCAGTACTTC. As protein: CASSLQRGGQETQYF.

Concerning this clone itself: The junction does not match germline at one end; this may be a read error. The V call is TRBV5-8, the J call TRBJ1-4; 7 bases line up with TRBD1. Germline V gives CDR1 SGHTS, CDR2 YDEGEE. This CDR3 has 15 residues. CDR3 DNA sequence: TGCGCCAGCAGCCCCTCGACAGGGACAAATGAAAAACTGTTTTTT. It specifies CASSPSTGTNEKLFF.

This clone appeared once. The chain employs TRBV28 and TRBJ1-3; the D is unclear. The CDR3 has 14 residues. Germline CDR1 MDHEN, CDR2 SYDVKM. V lost 4 bases and J 0 bases, leaving 7 bases between the germline ends. As DNA, the CDR3 is TGTGCCAGCAGTTCCCCGCGCTCTGGAAACACCATATATTTT. Protein sequence: CASSSPRSGNTIYF.

The rearrangement uses TRBV6-1 and TRBJ2-5; a possible D gene is TRBD2 (6 bases). CDR1 and CDR2 from the germline V gene are MNHNS and SASEGT. Trimming took 4 bases from V and 2 from J, leaving 8 bases between them. The CDR3 runs to 13 residues. Written as DNA, the CDR3 is TGTGCCAGCAGTGGGGACTTTCAAGAGACCCAGTACTTC. This encodes CASSGDFQETQYF.

The chain recombines TRBV25-1 with TRBJ2-5, with 8 bases lining up with TRBD1. Germline V gene data show CDR1 as MGHDK and CDR2 as SYGVNS. The V gene end was trimmed by 6 bases and the J gene end by 1 base; junction bases not matched to a gene: 1. CDR3 length equals 13 residues. The CDR3 region has the DNA TGTGCCAGCAGAGGACAGGGCCAAGAGACCCAGTACTTC. Encoded protein: CASRGQGQETQYF.

The chain links TRBV6-5 to TRBJ1-2; D gene ambiguous. V gave up 4 bases and J gave up 1 base, with 10 bases separating them. This CDR3 comprises 14 residues. The V gene's germline CDR1 is MNHEY and CDR2 SVGAGI. CDR3: CASSSWEGNYGYTF. In DNA, the CDR3 is TGTGCCAGCAGTTCCTGGGAGGGTAACTATGGCTACACCTTC.

This chain links TRBV6-5 with TRBJ2-1; 10 bases align to TRBD2. With 2 bases clipped from V and 5 bases from J, the junction kept 3 bases outside the gene matches. This CDR3 is 15 amino acids long. Per the germline V gene, CDR1 is MNHEY and CDR2 is SVGAGI. CDR3 nucleotide sequence: TGTGCCAGCAGTTACCGTAGCGGGGGGCACAATGAGCAGTTCTTC. Its translation is CASSYRSGGHNEQFF.

The chain combines TRBV6-5 with TRBJ2-3, with D perhaps matching TRBD2 (6 bases). In germline, CDR1 is MNHEY, CDR2 SVGAGI. There are 15 residues in the CDR3. V lost 5 bases, J lost 3 bases, and 15 bases lay in between. The CDR3, as DNA: TGTGCCAGCAGTGCACTAACGGGGAGGACAGATACGCAGTATTTT. Translated, it gives CASSALTGRTDTQYF.

This clone has only one observation. This rearrangement joins TRBV6-1 to TRBJ1-3, with D possibly being TRBD1 (5 bases). The CDR3 sequence is 16 residues long. V lost 3 bases to trimming and J lost 0 bases, with 12 bases between them. Germline assignment: CDR1 MNHNS and CDR2 SASEGT. The CDR3 loop is CASSEGQTFSGNTIYF. The CDR3 DNA reads TGTGCCAGCAGTGAGGGGCAGACCTTCTCTGGAAACACCATATATTTT.

The J gene is TRBJ1-1, the V gene TRBV6-5, with D possibly being TRBD1 (5 bases). Trimming took 8 bases from V and 1 from J, leaving 11 bases between them. Per germline, CDR1 MNHEY and CDR2 SVGAGI. There are 13 residues in the CDR3. The CDR3 protein is CASGARENTEAFF. CDR3 in DNA: TGTGCCAGCGGGGCCAGGGAGAACACTGAAGCTTTCTTT.